This note documents a single T cell receptor beta chain sequence. Germline trimming cut 5 bases from V and 4 bases from J; bases unmatched to any gene: 11. The CDR3 has 17 amino acids. In germline, CDR1 is MNHEY, CDR2 SVGEGT. CD8+ and CD4+ T cells taken from blood had their TCR beta sequenced. This specimen belongs to a study of CD8 T cells in Susac syndrome. Random-hexamer reverse transcription was applied to roughly 0.5 to 1 ug RNA. immunoSEQ multiplex PCR amplified TCR beta CDR3 across 54 Vbeta, 13 Jbeta. TCRdb fed the immunoSEQ multiplex PCR reads into MiXCR, producing one record per CDR3 protein. Among roughly 130,000 distinct CDR3 sequences listed, 85% to 95% were seen once.

The sample consisted of CD4+ T cells from PBMCs. The sequence was obtained from a human donor with multiple sclerosis. The rearrangement joins TRBV6-2 or TRBV6-3 to TRBJ1-1; 12 bases fit TRBD1. The CDR3 is CASSRGTGGWEGTEAFF. CDR3 in DNA: TGTGCCAGCAGTCGAGGGACAGGGGGCTGGGAAGGCACTGAAGCTTTCTTT.